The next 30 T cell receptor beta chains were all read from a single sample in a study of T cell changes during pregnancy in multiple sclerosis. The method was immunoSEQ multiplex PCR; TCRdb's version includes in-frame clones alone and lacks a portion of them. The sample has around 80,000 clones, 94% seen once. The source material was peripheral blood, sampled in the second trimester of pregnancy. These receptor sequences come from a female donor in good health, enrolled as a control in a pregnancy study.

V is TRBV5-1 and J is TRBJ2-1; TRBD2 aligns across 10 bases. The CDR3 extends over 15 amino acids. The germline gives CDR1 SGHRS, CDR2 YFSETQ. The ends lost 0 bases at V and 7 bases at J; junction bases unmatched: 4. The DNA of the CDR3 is TGCGCCAGCAGCTTGGCGGCTAGCGGGAGAAATGAGCAGTTCTTC. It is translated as CASSLAASGRNEQFF.

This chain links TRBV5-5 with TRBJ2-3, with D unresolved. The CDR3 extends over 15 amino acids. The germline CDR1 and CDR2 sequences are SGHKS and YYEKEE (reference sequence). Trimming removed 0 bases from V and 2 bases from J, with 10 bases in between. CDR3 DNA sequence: TGTGCCAGCAGCTTGGGAAACTCACCCACAGATACGCAGTATTTT. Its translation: CASSLGNSPTDTQYF.

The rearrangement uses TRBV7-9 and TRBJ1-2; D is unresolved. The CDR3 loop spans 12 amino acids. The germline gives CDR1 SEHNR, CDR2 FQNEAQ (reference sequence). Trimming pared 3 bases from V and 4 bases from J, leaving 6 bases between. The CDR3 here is CASSLEGYGYTF. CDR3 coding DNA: TGTGCCAGCAGCTTGGAGGGCTATGGCTACACCTTC.

Here the CDR3 DNA reads TGTGCCAGCAGTGAGCATGTACAGGGGTATGGTGAAAAACTGTTTTTT. Protein sequence: CASSEHVQGYGEKLFF. This rearrangement joins TRBV6-1 to TRBJ1-4, with 7 positions matching TRBD1. The CDR3 has 16 amino acids. V dropped 3 bases and J dropped 7; count of bases not matched to a gene: 11. From germline, CDR1 is MNHNS and CDR2 SASEGT.

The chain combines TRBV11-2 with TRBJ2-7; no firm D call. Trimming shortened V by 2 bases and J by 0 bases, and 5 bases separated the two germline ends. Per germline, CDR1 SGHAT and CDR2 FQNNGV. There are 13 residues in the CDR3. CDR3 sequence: CASSLSNSYEQYF. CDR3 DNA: TGTGCCAGCAGCTTATCAAACTCCTACGAGCAGTACTTC. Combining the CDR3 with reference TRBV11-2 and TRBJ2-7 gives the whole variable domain EAGVAQSPRYKIIEKRQSVAFWCNPISGHATLYWYQQILGQGPKLLIQFQNNGVVDDSQLPKDRFSAERLKGVDSTLKIQPAKLEDSAVYLCASSLSNSYEQYFGPGTRLTVT.

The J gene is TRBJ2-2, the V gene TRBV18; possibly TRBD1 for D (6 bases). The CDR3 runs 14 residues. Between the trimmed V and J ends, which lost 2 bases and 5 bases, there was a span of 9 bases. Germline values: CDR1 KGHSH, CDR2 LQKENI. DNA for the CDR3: TGTGCCAGCTCACCAGGGCAGGGGACCGGGGAGCTGTTTTTT. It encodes CASSPGQGTGELFF.

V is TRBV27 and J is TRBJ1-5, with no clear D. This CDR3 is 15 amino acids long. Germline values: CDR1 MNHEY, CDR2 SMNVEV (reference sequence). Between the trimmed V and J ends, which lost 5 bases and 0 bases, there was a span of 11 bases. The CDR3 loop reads CASSTATTSNQPQHF. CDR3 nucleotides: TGTGCCAGCAGTACGGCAACTACTAGCAATCAGCCCCAGCATTTT.

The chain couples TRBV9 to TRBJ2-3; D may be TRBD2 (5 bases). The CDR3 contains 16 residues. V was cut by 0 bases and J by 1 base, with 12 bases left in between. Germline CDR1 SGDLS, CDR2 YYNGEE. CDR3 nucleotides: TGTGCCAGCAGCGTAGGGACTGCGAGGGGCACAGATACGCAGTATTTT. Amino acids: CASSVGTARGTDTQYF.

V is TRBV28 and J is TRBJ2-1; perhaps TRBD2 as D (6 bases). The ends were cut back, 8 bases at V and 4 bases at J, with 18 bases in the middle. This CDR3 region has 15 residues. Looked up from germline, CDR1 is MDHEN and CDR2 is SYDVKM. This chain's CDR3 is CASGAGSLGYNEQFF. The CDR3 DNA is TGTGCCAGCGGGGCCGGGAGTCTCGGGTACAATGAGCAGTTCTTC.

The CDR3 loop reads CASSNGGLTYGYTF. CDR3 DNA sequence: TGTGCCAGCAGTAATGGGGGACTGACCTATGGCTACACCTTC. V gene TRBV27 combines with J gene TRBJ1-2; possibly TRBD1 for D (5 bases). Between the trimmed V and J ends, which lost 5 bases and 4 bases, there was a span of 14 bases. This CDR3 spans 14 amino acids. Germline-derived CDR1 and CDR2 are MNHEY and SMNVEV (reference sequence).

The CDR3 DNA reads TGTGCCAGCAGCGAATACACCGTTTCTAACTATGGCTACACCTTC. Amino acids: CASSEYTVSNYGYTF. The chain joins TRBV5-6 to TRBJ1-2; D is ambiguous. The CDR3 contains 15 residues. With 4 bases removed from V and 0 bases from J, the gap between germline ends came to 13 bases. Germline CDR1 and CDR2: SGHDT and YYEEEE.

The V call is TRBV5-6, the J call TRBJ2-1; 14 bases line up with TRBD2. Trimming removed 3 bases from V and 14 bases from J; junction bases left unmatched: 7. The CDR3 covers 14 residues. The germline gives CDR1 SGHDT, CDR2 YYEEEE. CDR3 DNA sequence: TGTGCCAGCAGCTCGGGACTAGCGGGAGTTTATAAGTTCTTC. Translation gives CASSSGLAGVYKFF. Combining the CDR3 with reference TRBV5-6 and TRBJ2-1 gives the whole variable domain DAGVTQSPTHLIKTRGQQVTLRCSPKSGHDTVSWYQQALGQGPQFIFQYYEEEERQRGNFPDRFSGHQFPNYSSELNVNALLLGDSALYLCASSSGLAGVYKFFGPGTRLTVL.

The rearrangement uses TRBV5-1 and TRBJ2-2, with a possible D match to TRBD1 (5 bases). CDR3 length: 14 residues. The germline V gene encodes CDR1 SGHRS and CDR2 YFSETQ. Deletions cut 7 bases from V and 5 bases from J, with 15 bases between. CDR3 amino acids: CASQGAGLTGELFF. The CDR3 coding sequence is TGCGCCAGCCAAGGGGCAGGTTTAACCGGGGAGCTGTTTTTT.

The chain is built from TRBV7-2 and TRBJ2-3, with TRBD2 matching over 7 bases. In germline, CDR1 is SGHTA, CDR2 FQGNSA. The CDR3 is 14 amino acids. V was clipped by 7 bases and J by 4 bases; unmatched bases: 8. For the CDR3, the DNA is TGTGCCAGCAAAGGAGTAGCGGGTGCAGATACGCAGTATTTT. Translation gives CASKGVAGADTQYF.

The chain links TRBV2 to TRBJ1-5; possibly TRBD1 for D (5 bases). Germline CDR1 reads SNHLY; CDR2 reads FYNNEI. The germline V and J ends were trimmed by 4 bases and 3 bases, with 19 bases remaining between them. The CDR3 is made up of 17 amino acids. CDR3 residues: CASSGPGREGHNQPQHF. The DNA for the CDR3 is TGTGCCAGCAGTGGCCCTGGGAGGGAGGGGCACAATCAGCCCCAGCATTTT.

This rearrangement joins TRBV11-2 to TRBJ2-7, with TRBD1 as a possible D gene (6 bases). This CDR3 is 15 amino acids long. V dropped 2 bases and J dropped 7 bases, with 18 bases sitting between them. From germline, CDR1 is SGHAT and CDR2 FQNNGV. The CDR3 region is CASSLLDSSSKEQYF. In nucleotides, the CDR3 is TGTGCCAGCAGCTTACTGGACAGCAGTTCCAAGGAGCAGTACTTC.

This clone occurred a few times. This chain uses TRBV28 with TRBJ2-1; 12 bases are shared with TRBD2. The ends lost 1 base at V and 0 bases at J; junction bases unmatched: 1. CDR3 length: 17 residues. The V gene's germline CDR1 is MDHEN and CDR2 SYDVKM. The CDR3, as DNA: TGTGCCAGCAGTTTATTGACTAGCGGGAGCTCCTACAATGAGCAGTTCTTC. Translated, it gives CASSLLTSGSSYNEQFF.

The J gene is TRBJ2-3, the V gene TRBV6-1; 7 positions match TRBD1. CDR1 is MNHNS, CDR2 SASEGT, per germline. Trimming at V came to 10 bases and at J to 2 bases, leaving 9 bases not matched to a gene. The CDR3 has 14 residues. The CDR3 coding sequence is TGTGCCACCACGGACAGGATCAACACAGATACGCAGTATTTT. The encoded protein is CATTDRINTDTQYF.

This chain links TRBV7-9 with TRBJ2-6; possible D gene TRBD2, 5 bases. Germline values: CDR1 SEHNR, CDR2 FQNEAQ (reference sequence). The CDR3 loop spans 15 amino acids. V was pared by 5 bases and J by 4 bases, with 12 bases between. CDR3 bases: TGTGCCAGCAGCCTCGGGGTGTCCGGGGCCAACGTCCTGACTTTC. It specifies CASSLGVSGANVLTF.

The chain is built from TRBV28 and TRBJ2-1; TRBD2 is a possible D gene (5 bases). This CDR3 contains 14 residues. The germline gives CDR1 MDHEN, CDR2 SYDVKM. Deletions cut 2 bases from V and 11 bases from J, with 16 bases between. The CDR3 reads CASSLVEGRLKQFF. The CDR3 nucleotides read TGTGCCAGCAGTTTAGTCGAGGGAAGGTTGAAGCAGTTCTTC.

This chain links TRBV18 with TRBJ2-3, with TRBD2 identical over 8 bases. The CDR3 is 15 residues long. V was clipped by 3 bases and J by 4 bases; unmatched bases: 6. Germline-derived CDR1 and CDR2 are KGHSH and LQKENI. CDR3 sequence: CASSPAGGGADTQYF. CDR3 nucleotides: TGTGCCAGCTCACCGGCCGGGGGGGGCGCAGATACGCAGTATTTT.

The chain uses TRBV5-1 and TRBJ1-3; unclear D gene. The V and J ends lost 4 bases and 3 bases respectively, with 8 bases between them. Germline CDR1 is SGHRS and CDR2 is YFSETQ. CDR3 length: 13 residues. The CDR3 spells CASSPPGGNTIYF. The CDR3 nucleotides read TGCGCCAGCAGCCCCCCGGGTGGAAACACCATATATTTT. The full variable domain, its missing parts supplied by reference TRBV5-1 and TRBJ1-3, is KAGVTQTPRYLIKTRGQQVTLSCSPISGHRSVSWYQQTPGQGLQFLFEYFSETQRNKGNFPGRFSGRQFSNSRSEMNVSTLELGDSALYLCASSPPGGNTIYFGEGSWLTVV.

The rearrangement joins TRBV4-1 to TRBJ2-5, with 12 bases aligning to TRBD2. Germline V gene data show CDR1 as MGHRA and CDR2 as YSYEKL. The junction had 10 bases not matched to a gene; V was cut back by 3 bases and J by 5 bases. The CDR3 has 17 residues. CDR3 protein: CASSQDLAGGSGETQYF. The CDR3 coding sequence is TGCGCCAGCAGCCAGGATCTAGCGGGAGGGAGTGGGGAGACCCAGTACTTC.

CDR3 sequence reads: CASSPPTGRDTIYF. In DNA form, the CDR3 reads TGTGCCAGCTCACCACCGACAGGTCGCGACACCATATATTTT. The chain combines TRBV18 with TRBJ1-3, with D maybe TRBD1 (6 bases). Per germline, CDR1 KGHSH and CDR2 LQKENI. The V end was cut by 0 bases, the J end by 8 bases, with 11 bases between. The CDR3 runs to 14 residues.

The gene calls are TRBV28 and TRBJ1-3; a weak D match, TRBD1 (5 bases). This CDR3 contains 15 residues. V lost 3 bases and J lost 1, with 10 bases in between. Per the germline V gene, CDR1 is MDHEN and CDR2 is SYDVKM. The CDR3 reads CASSFGRESGNTIYF. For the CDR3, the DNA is TGTGCCAGCAGTTTTGGCAGGGAATCTGGAAACACCATATATTTT.

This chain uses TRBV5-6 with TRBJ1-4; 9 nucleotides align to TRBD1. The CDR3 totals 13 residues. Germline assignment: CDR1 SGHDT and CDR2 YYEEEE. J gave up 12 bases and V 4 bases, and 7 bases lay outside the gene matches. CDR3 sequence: CASSAMTGGELFF. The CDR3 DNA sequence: TGTGCCAGCAGCGCCATGACAGGGGGAGAACTGTTTTTT. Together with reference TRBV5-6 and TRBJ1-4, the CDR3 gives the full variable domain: DAGVTQSPTHLIKTRGQQVTLRCSPKSGHDTVSWYQQALGQGPQFIFQYYEEEERQRGNFPDRFSGHQFPNYSSELNVNALLLGDSALYLCASSAMTGGELFFGSGTQLSVL.

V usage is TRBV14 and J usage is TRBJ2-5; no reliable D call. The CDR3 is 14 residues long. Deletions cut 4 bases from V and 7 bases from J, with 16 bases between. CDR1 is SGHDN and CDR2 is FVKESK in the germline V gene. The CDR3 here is CASSLKYRVGTQYF. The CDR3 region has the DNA TGTGCCAGCAGCCTAAAATACCGGGTGGGGACCCAGTACTTC.

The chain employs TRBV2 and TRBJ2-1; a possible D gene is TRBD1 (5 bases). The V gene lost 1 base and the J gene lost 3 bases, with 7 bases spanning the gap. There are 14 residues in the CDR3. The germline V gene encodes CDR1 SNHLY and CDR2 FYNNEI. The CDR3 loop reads CASSEGTLYNEQFF. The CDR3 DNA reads TGTGCCAGCAGTGAAGGGACACTCTACAATGAGCAGTTCTTC.

This CDR3 reads CASSSGRGNQPQHF. CDR3 nucleotide sequence: TGTGCCAGCAGTTCCGGCAGGGGTAATCAGCCCCAGCATTTT. The chain couples TRBV6-5 to TRBJ1-5; possible D gene TRBD1, 6 bases. This CDR3 is 14 amino acids long. Trimming removed 4 bases from V and 4 bases from J, with 11 bases in between. Germline CDR1 MNHEY, CDR2 SVGAGI.

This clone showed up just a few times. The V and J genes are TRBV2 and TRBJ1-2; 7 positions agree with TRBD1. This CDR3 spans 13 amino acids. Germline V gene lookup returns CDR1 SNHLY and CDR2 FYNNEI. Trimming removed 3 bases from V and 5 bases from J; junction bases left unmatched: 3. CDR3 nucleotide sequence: TGTGCCAGCAGTGAGGGGACAGCGTATGGCTACACCTTC. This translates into CASSEGTAYGYTF.